One and the same sample provided the 28 T cell receptor beta chains below, sequenced in a study of T cell changes during pregnancy in multiple sclerosis. Only in-frame clones appear in the TCRdb table, and some are missing; sequencing was by immunoSEQ multiplex PCR. The data contain some 130,000 clones, 90% to 98% of them singletons. The sequencing here drew on peripheral blood, taken after pregnancy. Receptor source: a female donor with multiple sclerosis, enrolled in a pregnancy study.

In DNA form, the CDR3 reads TGTGCCAGCAGCCGAGCGGGAATGGTGTACAATGAGCAGTTCTTC. Its protein product is CASSRAGMVYNEQFF. The gene calls are TRBV4-2 and TRBJ2-1, with 7 bases lining up with TRBD2. J lost 4 bases, V lost 4 bases, and 7 bases had no gene match. The CDR3 totals 15 residues. Germline V CDR1 and CDR2: LGHNA, YNFKEQ.

The rearrangement joins TRBV15 to TRBJ2-3, with D unclear. Germline lookup yields CDR1 LNHNV and CDR2 YYDKDF (reference sequence). The CDR3 consists of 14 residues. V lost 1 base and J lost 4, with 9 bases in between. CDR3 bases: TGTGCCACCAGCAGAGTTCCTACGTCAGATACGCAGTATTTT. It specifies CATSRVPTSDTQYF.

V usage is TRBV5-8 and J usage is TRBJ1-5; D unresolved. CDR3 length equals 15 residues. With 4 bases removed from V and 6 bases from J, the gap between germline ends came to 17 bases. Germline assignment: CDR1 SGHTS and CDR2 YDEGEE. CDR3 residues: CASSLARGSGQPQHF. CDR3 nucleotide sequence: TGTGCCAGCAGCCTAGCTCGGGGTTCGGGTCAGCCCCAGCATTTT.

This chain joins TRBV27 and TRBJ2-5; TRBD1 is a possible D gene (5 bases). Trimming pared 6 bases from V and 4 bases from J, leaving 18 bases between. Germline V gene data show CDR1 as MNHEY and CDR2 as SMNVEV (reference sequence). This CDR3 region has 15 residues. The CDR3 DNA follows: TGTGCCAGCAGCCCCGCACAGGTGGTGGGAGAGACCCAGTACTTC. Translated, it gives CASSPAQVVGETQYF.

The genes are TRBV6-6 and TRBJ1-5; no clear D. CDR3 length equals 14 residues. Germline-derived CDR1 and CDR2 are MNHNY and SVGAGI (reference sequence). V was shortened by 7 bases and J by 5 bases, with 15 bases between the two germline ends. CDR3 coding DNA: TGTGCCAGCAACGCACCGGGATTATATCAGCCCCAGCATTTT. Its protein is CASNAPGLYQPQHF.

This chain uses TRBV19 with TRBJ2-7, with D possibly matching TRBD2 (6 bases). From germline, CDR1 is LNHDA and CDR2 SQIVND (reference sequence). CDR3 length: 15 amino acids. The V gene lost 2 bases and the J gene lost 4 bases, with 15 bases spanning the gap. The CDR3 here is CASSIRAGTLYEQYF. The CDR3 DNA is TGTGCCAGTAGTATACGGGCGGGAACTCTGTACGAGCAGTACTTC. The whole variable domain, remainder taken from reference TRBV19 and TRBJ2-7, is DGGITQSPKYLFRKEGQNVTLSCEQNLNHDAMYWYRQDPGQGLRLIYYSQIVNDFQKGDIAEGYSVSREKKESFPLTVTSAQKNPTAFYLCASSIRAGTLYEQYFGPGTRLTVT.

The rearrangement links TRBV4-1 to TRBJ2-2, with 8 bases matching TRBD1. The CDR3 sequence is 14 residues long. V gave up 8 bases and J gave up 3 bases; unmatched junction bases: 5. Germline values: CDR1 MGHRA, CDR2 YSYEKL. The CDR3 nucleotides read TGCGCCAGCCACGCGGGACAGGACACCGGGGAGCTGTTTTTT. Translation gives CASHAGQDTGELFF.

The chain's CDR3 is CASSQSPPGSASTDTQYF. DNA for the CDR3: TGCGCCAGCAGCCAAAGCCCCCCGGGGAGCGCTAGCACAGATACGCAGTATTTT. The chain uses TRBV4-1 and TRBJ2-3, with D tentatively TRBD2 (5 bases). V was trimmed by 2 bases and J by 0 bases, leaving 18 bases between them. This CDR3 is 18 amino acids long. The germline V gene has CDR1 MGHRA and CDR2 YSYEKL.

The chain links TRBV19 to TRBJ2-3; 7 nucleotides match TRBD2. In germline, CDR1 is LNHDA, CDR2 SQIVND (reference sequence). This CDR3 region has 15 residues. V dropped 4 bases and J dropped 6; count of bases not matched to a gene: 10. The DNA for the CDR3 is TGTGCCAGTAGTAATGGCGGGAGTCGGGCGGATACGCAGTATTTT. Protein sequence: CASSNGGSRADTQYF.

This rearrangement joins TRBV10-3 to TRBJ2-7, with 12 nucleotides matching TRBD2. This CDR3 is built from 14 residues. Germline values: CDR1 ENHRY, CDR2 SYGVKD. The trim removed 10 bases at V and 4 bases at J, leaving 8 bases unmatched. The CDR3 here is CATLAGGPRYEQYF. The DNA for the CDR3 is TGTGCCACCCTAGCGGGAGGGCCGAGGTACGAGCAGTACTTC.

This sequence joins TRBV19 and TRBJ2-7, with a weak D call TRBD2 (6 bases). The V end lost 0 bases, the J end lost 0 bases, and 9 bases lay between the germline ends. Germline V gene sequence: CDR1 LNHDA, CDR2 SQIVND (reference sequence). The CDR3 has 15 amino acids. The CDR3 here is CASSIDGGFSYEQYF. DNA of the CDR3: TGTGCCAGTAGTATAGATGGAGGGTTCTCCTACGAGCAGTACTTC.

This chain links TRBV4-3 with TRBJ1-1; tentative D call: TRBD1 (5 bases). Germline CDR1 reads LGHNA; CDR2 reads YSLEER. CDR3 length equals 14 residues. Trimming shortened V by 0 bases and J by 3 bases, and 8 bases separated the two germline ends. Written as DNA, the CDR3 is TGCGCCAGCAGCCAAGATGCGACAGACACTGAAGCTTTCTTT. Translation gives CASSQDATDTEAFF.

V is TRBV6-1 and J is TRBJ2-7; 11 bases map to TRBD2. With V trimmed by 8 bases and J by 6 bases, 12 bases remained unmatched. This CDR3 contains 15 residues. Germline values: CDR1 MNHNS, CDR2 SASEGT. CDR3 DNA sequence: TGTGCCAGCCACAGTACTTTAGCGGGAGGGCGCGAGCAGTACTTC. Translation gives CASHSTLAGGREQYF.

This clone was seen more than once but under ten times. V and J are TRBV5-4 and TRBJ1-1; D is unclear. Trimming took off 5 bases at V and 5 bases at J, with 13 bases between the two ends. The CDR3 is 13 residues long. From germline, CDR1 is SGHNT and CDR2 YYREEE (reference sequence). The DNA for the CDR3 is TGTGCCAGCAGTTTCCCCGACGGGACTGAAGCTTTCTTT. The encoded protein is CASSFPDGTEAFF.

The rearrangement links TRBV4-1 to TRBJ2-7; 12 nucleotides agree with TRBD2. The CDR3 has 16 residues. Germline assignment: CDR1 MGHRA and CDR2 YSYEKL. V gave up 0 bases and J gave up 3 bases; unmatched junction bases: 3. In DNA form, the CDR3 reads TGCGCCAGCAGCCAAGAACGGACTAGCGGGGTCTACGAGCAGTACTTC. Its translation is CASSQERTSGVYEQYF.

This chain joins TRBV28 and TRBJ1-2; TRBD1 matches 7 bases. The V and J ends lost 3 bases and 4 bases, in that order; junction bases with no gene match: 8. The germline gives CDR1 MDHEN, CDR2 SYDVKM. This CDR3 spans 15 amino acids. CDR3 bases: TGTGCCAGCAGTTTTTCCGGCAGGGGGGCCTATGGCTACACCTTC. Translated, it gives CASSFSGRGAYGYTF.

This clone was seen a single time. The rearrangement links TRBV5-1 to TRBJ1-1; D is uncertain. The CDR3 has 15 amino acids. V was clipped by 0 bases and J by 4 bases, with 13 bases between them. Germline V CDR1 and CDR2: SGHRS, YFSETQ. The CDR3 reads CASSLGQVVGTEAFF. The DNA of the CDR3 is TGCGCCAGCAGCTTGGGGCAGGTGGTTGGCACTGAAGCTTTCTTT.

The rearrangement joins TRBV27 to TRBJ2-3; TRBD1 matches at 9 bases. The CDR3 runs 12 residues. Trimming cost V 10 bases and J 3 bases; bases outside gene matches: 2. Germline loops: CDR1 MNHEY, CDR2 SMNVEV (reference sequence). CDR3: CAIGQGTDTQYF. The CDR3 DNA is TGTGCCATCGGACAGGGGACAGATACGCAGTATTTT.

A single count supports this clone. CDR3 nucleotide sequence: TGTGCCAGTAGCCTGGGACAGCATAATGAAAAACTGTTTTTT. As protein: CASSLGQHNEKLFF. This chain joins TRBV19 and TRBJ1-4; 7 bases map to TRBD1. V gave up 6 bases and J gave up 4 bases; unmatched junction bases: 5. CDR3 size: 14 residues. The germline gives CDR1 LNHDA, CDR2 SQIVND (reference sequence).

This chain uses TRBV4-2 with TRBJ2-7; perhaps TRBD2 as D (9 bases). Germline values: CDR1 LGHNA, CDR2 YNFKEQ. The CDR3 runs to 20 residues. V was trimmed by 2 bases and J by 3 bases, leaving 29 bases between them. The DNA of the CDR3 is TGTGCCAGCAGCCAACGGGACAGGCGTTTCTCAGCGGGAGGTGACTACGAGCAGTACTTC. This gives the protein CASSQRDRRFSAGGDYEQYF.

This clone was seen only once. The chain links TRBV30 to TRBJ1-2, with D possibly matching TRBD1 (5 bases). The V end was cut by 8 bases, the J end by 0 bases, with 10 bases between. The CDR3 is 12 residues long. In germline, CDR1 is GTSNPN, CDR2 SVGIG (reference sequence). The CDR3 DNA is TGTGCCGTGGGGGGGTCTAACTATGGCTACACCTTC. This sequence encodes CAVGGSNYGYTF. The full variable domain, with the rest looked up from reference TRBV30 and TRBJ1-2, is SQTIHQWPATLVQPVGSPLSLECTVEGTSNPNLYWYRQAAGRGLQLLFYSVGIGQISSEVPQNLSASRPQDRQFILSSKKLLLSDSGFYLCAVGGSNYGYTFGSGTRLTVV.

The chain uses TRBV28 and TRBJ1-1; tentative D call: TRBD1 (6 bases). V lost 10 bases and J lost 7, with 16 bases in between. This CDR3 is built from 12 residues. The germline V gene encodes CDR1 MDHEN and CDR2 SYDVKM. The CDR3: CATNSGGREAFF. CDR3 nucleotides: TGTGCCACCAATTCGGGGGGGCGTGAAGCTTTCTTT.

The chain uses TRBV27 and TRBJ1-5; 9 bases line up with TRBD1. The CDR3 has 16 amino acids. Trimming removed 4 bases from V and 7 bases from J; junction bases left unmatched: 11. CDR1 and CDR2 (germline): MNHEY, SMNVEV (reference sequence). The CDR3 here is CASSYSGGQGGQPQHF. The CDR3 DNA reads as TGTGCCAGCAGTTATTCGGGGGGACAGGGAGGCCAGCCCCAGCATTTT.

The CDR3 sequence is CASSPGTGGNQPQHF. The CDR3 coding sequence is TGTGCCAGCAGTCCAGGGACAGGCGGCAATCAGCCCCAGCATTTT. This chain links TRBV27 with TRBJ1-5, with 8 bases matching TRBD1. Germline lookup yields CDR1 MNHEY and CDR2 SMNVEV (reference sequence). The CDR3 is 15 residues long. V trimming: 5 bases; J trimming: 2 bases; junction bases outside the gene matches: 5.

The genes are TRBV10-3 and TRBJ2-5; unclear D gene. The CDR3 is 13 residues long. The germline gives CDR1 ENHRY, CDR2 SYGVKD. V shed 3 bases and J shed 0 bases, with 5 bases lying between them. CDR3 residues: CAISDRYQETQYF. In DNA, the CDR3 is TGTGCCATCAGTGATCGGTACCAAGAGACCCAGTACTTC.

The V and J genes are TRBV2 and TRBJ2-7; 7 positions match TRBD1. This CDR3 is 14 amino acids long. Germline V lookup: CDR1 SNHLY, CDR2 FYNNEI. V was pared by 5 bases and J by 6 bases, with 10 bases of the junction left unmatched. The CDR3 region is CASSLTGAQGEQYF. CDR3 nucleotides: TGTGCCAGCAGTCTAACAGGGGCACAGGGCGAGCAGTACTTC.

The chain uses TRBV5-1 and TRBJ2-7; TRBD2 agrees at 7 bases. Unmatched junction bases numbered 20, after V lost 3 bases and J lost 2 bases. The CDR3 spans 19 residues. In germline, CDR1 is SGHRS, CDR2 YFSETQ. The CDR3 DNA reads TGCGCCAGCAGCTGGGAGGTACTAGACAAGGGAGGGGCCCCCTACGAGCAGTACTTC. It encodes CASSWEVLDKGGAPYEQYF.

The V and J genes are TRBV5-1 and TRBJ2-7, with 7 bases that match TRBD1. Germline CDR1 reads SGHRS; CDR2 reads YFSETQ. The trim removed 4 bases at V and 2 bases at J, leaving 3 bases unmatched. CDR3 length: 13 residues. CDR3 nucleotide sequence: TGCGCCAGCAGCGGAGACAGGGCCTACGAGCAGTACTTC. Its protein product is CASSGDRAYEQYF.